This T cell receptor beta chain came from a study of T cell repertoires in cytomegalovirus infection. Study context: Recently identified HLA-C-restricted and well-studied HLA-B-restricted CMV epitopes were used. Public signatures in TCR beta pointed to CMV infection and matching HLA type.

Regarding this clonotype: Its antigen is as yet unknown.

Study-level results: Cumulated frequencies of public TCR beta families served to identify carriers of CMV plus the relevant HLA. The study found HLA-C-restricted CMV-specific TCR beta clonotypes dominating the ex vivo response.

TCRdb passed the reads through MiXCR, listing each CDR3 protein once. The sample consists of about half a million distinct CDR3 sequences, 30% to 35% of them appearing once. Trimming cost V 10 bases and J 8 bases, with 17 bases left between them. Germline-derived CDR1 and CDR2 are ENHRY and SYGVKD. The CDR3 spans 12 residues. The TCR comes from a human donor in good health (CMV status not recorded). Some clones in this sample may be carry-over from other donors' samples. This specimen consisted of cultured PBMCs, obtained from culture after CMV antigen stimulation. The chain recombines TRBV10-3 with TRBJ1-2, with a tentative D call TRBD1 (6 bases). In nucleotides, the CDR3 is TGTGCCACCCGCCCGACAGGCCCGGGCTACACCTTC. It encodes CATRPTGPGYTF.